These 13 T cell receptor beta chains share one sample of origin, sequenced in a study of CD8 T cells in ankylosing spondylitis. In TCRdb, the 5' RACE reads were re-called with MiXCR into one record per CDR3 protein. In the table there are more than 150,000 distinct CDR3 sequences, roughly 18% of which are singletons. The source material was blood, either unsorted or a sorted T cell fraction (not recorded which). The receptors stem from a male donor under 35 with ankylosing spondylitis or in good health (not recorded which).

This chain joins TRBV28 and TRBJ1-1; the D gene is possibly TRBD1 (6 bases). CDR3 length: 13 amino acids. The V end was cut by 8 bases, the J end by 1 base, with 11 bases between. The V gene's germline CDR1 is MDHEN and CDR2 SYDVKM. The CDR3 reads CASYMDRNTEAFF. The CDR3 DNA is TGTGCCAGCTATATGGACAGGAACACTGAAGCTTTCTTT.

This clonotype was detected many times. The V call is TRBV6-2 or TRBV6-3, the J call TRBJ2-2; the D gene is possibly TRBD1 (6 bases). The germline V gene has CDR1 MNHEY and CDR2 SVGEGT. CDR3 length: 15 residues. Deletions cut 9 bases from V and 7 bases from J, with 21 bases between. CDR3 region: CASRTYRVTGGELFF. The CDR3 DNA reads as TGTGCCAGTCGCACTTACAGGGTAACTGGCGGGGAGCTGTTTTTT.

Points on this clonotype: Possible read error: a much larger clone is one base away. Because the CDR3 is missing its conserved closing phenylalanine or tryptophan, this is likely a read error. This chain joins TRBV4-2 and TRBJ2-1; TRBD2 matches 9 bases. This CDR3 has 15 residues. The V segment lost 1 base and the J segment 10 bases; nucleotides outside the gene matches: 8. CDR1 is LGHNA and CDR2 is YNFKEQ in the germline V gene. The CDR3: CASSQGSGSQGEQFV. The CDR3 DNA follows: TGTGCCAGCAGCCAAGGTAGCGGGAGCCAAGGAGAGCAGTTCGTC.

V is TRBV20-1 and J is TRBJ1-5; possible D gene TRBD1, 5 bases. This CDR3 has 16 residues. In germline, CDR1 is DFQATT, CDR2 SNEGSKA (reference sequence). Trimming cost V 0 bases and J 3 bases, with 15 bases left between them. CDR3 sequence: CSARDITGGINQPQHF. CDR3 in DNA: TGCAGTGCTAGAGATATAACGGGGGGTATCAATCAGCCCCAGCATTTT.

This clonotype was counted ten times or more. The V gene is TRBV11-2, the J gene TRBJ2-5; 8 bases are shared with TRBD2. J was trimmed by 3 bases and V by 0 bases; bases with no gene match: 12. Per the germline V gene, CDR1 is SGHAT and CDR2 is FQNNGV. The CDR3 covers 18 residues. CDR3 in amino acids: CASSLDGLAGSTKETQYF. CDR3 coding DNA: TGTGCCAGCAGCTTAGATGGGCTAGCGGGCTCGACTAAAGAGACCCAGTACTTC. The full variable domain, with the rest looked up from reference TRBV11-2 and TRBJ2-5, is EAGVAQSPRYKIIEKRQSVAFWCNPISGHATLYWYQQILGQGPKLLIQFQNNGVVDDSQLPKDRFSAERLKGVDSTLKIQPAKLEDSAVYLCASSLDGLAGSTKETQYFGPGTRLLVL.

The chain joins TRBV18 to TRBJ1-5; D remains ambiguous. Germline lookup yields CDR1 KGHSH and CDR2 LQKENI. This CDR3 has 13 residues. The V end lost 3 bases, the J end lost 7 bases, and 10 bases lay between the germline ends. The CDR3 DNA follows: TGTGCCAGCTCACCCGACACGAACCAGCCCCAGCATTTT. Amino acids: CASSPDTNQPQHF.

Many counts were recorded for this clonotype. This chain joins TRBV20-1 and TRBJ1-2, with 7 nucleotides matching TRBD1. The germline gives CDR1 DFQATT, CDR2 SNEGSKA (reference sequence). V gave up 3 bases and J gave up 3 bases; unmatched junction bases: 7. The CDR3 length is 14 residues. CDR3 residues: CSASIGQGDYGYTF. CDR3 nucleotide sequence: TGCAGTGCTAGCATAGGGCAGGGGGACTATGGCTACACCTTC.

The table lists this clonotype with many counts. This chain links TRBV20-1 with TRBJ1-4; D ambiguous. CDR1 and CDR2 (germline): DFQATT, SNEGSKA (reference sequence). This CDR3 is built from 11 residues. Trimming left V 2 bases short and J 8 bases short, with 6 bases between. Here the CDR3 reads CSARTGEKLFF. The CDR3 nucleotides are TGCAGTGCTAGAACGGGGGAAAAACTGTTTTTT.

This clonotype was seen many times. The chain combines TRBV9 with TRBJ2-2; 8 bases are shared with TRBD1. Trimming cost V 0 bases and J 4 bases; bases outside gene matches: 5. The CDR3 runs 16 residues. The V gene's germline CDR1 is SGDLS and CDR2 YYNGEE. The CDR3 is CASSVVDRGVTGELFF. CDR3 nucleotide sequence: TGTGCCAGCAGCGTAGTTGACAGGGGTGTCACCGGGGAGCTGTTTTTT.

The CDR3 here is CSVEWQNYEQYF. For the CDR3, the DNA is TGCAGCGTTGAGTGGCAAAACTACGAGCAGTACTTC. The chain joins TRBV29-1 to TRBJ2-7; no clear D. The germline V and J ends were trimmed by 3 bases and 3 bases, with 9 bases remaining between them. The CDR3 covers 12 residues. Germline-derived CDR1 and CDR2 are SQVTM and ANQGSEA.

The genes are TRBV6-2 or TRBV6-3 and TRBJ2-7; 14 nucleotides align to TRBD2. Germline CDR1 is MNHEY and CDR2 is SVGEGT. The CDR3 sequence is 17 residues long. The ends lost 5 bases at V and 5 bases at J; junction bases unmatched: 11. CDR3 protein: CASSHPGLAGVTDEQYF. The CDR3 DNA sequence: TGTGCCAGCAGTCACCCGGGACTAGCGGGAGTAACGGACGAGCAGTACTTC.

Ten or more counts support this clonotype. The gene calls are TRBV5-1 and TRBJ2-5; 9 positions match TRBD1. The V gene's germline CDR1 is SGHRS and CDR2 YFSETQ. The CDR3 runs 15 residues. V gave up 2 bases and J gave up 2 bases; unmatched junction bases: 4. Here the CDR3 DNA reads TGCGCCAGCAGCTTCCGGGACAGGGAACAAGAGACCCAGTACTTC. This gives the protein CASSFRDREQETQYF.

Many counts were recorded for this clonotype. V usage is TRBV29-1 and J usage is TRBJ2-3; D not resolved. The germline gives CDR1 SQVTM, CDR2 ANQGSEA. V lost 5 bases to trimming and J lost 3 bases, with 15 bases between them. The CDR3 totals 14 residues. CDR3 in DNA: TGCAGCGTTCTAGTGGGTGTATTAACAGATACGCAGTATTTT. The encoded protein is CSVLVGVLTDTQYF.